This TCR beta chain was observed in a study of spatial heterogeneity in lung cancer. With regard to this clonotype: Its antigen is unidentified.

Germline assignment: CDR1 SGHAT and CDR2 FQNNGV. This CDR3 has 12 amino acids. Trimming took 5 bases from V and 7 from J, leaving 11 bases between them. Time point of the sample: sample taken at primary tumor resection. Sequencing of whole RNA from tumor, nontumor lung or frozen PBMC involved no sorting. TCRdb redid the calling of the 5' RACE reads with MiXCR, one entry per CDR3 protein. Among about 10,000 distinct CDR3 sequences listed, around 51% were seen once. Study results and caveats: Alpha chains reached an estimated coverage of 6.5% to 7% of tumor T cells, and beta chains roughly 13%. Ubiquitous and regional nonsynonymous mutation counts were tracked by ubiquitous and regional expanded TCR counts, respectively. It was found that expanded intratumoral alpha and beta TCR counts tracked tumor mutation counts.

The chain has TRBV11-2 and TRBJ1-2; D remains unclear. The origin of this receptor is a female donor with early-stage non-small cell lung cancer. The material was lung tumor tissue, obtained at surgery. The CDR3 DNA sequence: TGTGCCAGCAGCGTTAACAGCGGTGGCTACACCTTC. Translating it yields CASSVNSGGYTF.